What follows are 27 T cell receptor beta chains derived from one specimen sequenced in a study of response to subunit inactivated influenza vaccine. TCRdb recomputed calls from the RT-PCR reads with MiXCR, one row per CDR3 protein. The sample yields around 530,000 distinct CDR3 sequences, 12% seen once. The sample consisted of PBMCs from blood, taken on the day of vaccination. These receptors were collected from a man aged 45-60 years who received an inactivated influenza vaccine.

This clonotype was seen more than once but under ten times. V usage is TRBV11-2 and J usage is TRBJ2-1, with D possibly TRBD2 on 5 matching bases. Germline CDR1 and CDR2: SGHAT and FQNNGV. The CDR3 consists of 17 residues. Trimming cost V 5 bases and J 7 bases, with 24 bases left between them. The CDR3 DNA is TGTGCCAGCAGCCCCTCGCACACTAGTTTAAGTGGTAATGAGCAGTTCTTC. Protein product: CASSPSHTSLSGNEQFF.

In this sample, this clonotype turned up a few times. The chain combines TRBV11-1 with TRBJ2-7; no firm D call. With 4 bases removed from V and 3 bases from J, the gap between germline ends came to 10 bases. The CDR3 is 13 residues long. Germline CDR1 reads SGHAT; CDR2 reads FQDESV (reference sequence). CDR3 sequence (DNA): TGTGCCAGCAGCTACGGGCAAGTCTACGAGCAGTACTTC. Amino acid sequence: CASSYGQVYEQYF.

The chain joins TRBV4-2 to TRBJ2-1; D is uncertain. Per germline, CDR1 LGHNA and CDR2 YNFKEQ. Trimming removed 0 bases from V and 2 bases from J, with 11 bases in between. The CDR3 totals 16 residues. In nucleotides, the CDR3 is TGTGCCAGCAGCCAAGATTCGGACGGGCCCTACAATGAGCAGTTCTTC. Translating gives CASSQDSDGPYNEQFF.

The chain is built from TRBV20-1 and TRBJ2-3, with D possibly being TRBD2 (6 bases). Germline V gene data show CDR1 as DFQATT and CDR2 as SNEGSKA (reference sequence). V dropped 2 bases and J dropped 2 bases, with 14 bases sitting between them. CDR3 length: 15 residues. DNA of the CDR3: TGCAGTGCTAGACGTAACCGGGGGACCACAGATACGCAGTATTTT. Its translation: CSARRNRGTTDTQYF.

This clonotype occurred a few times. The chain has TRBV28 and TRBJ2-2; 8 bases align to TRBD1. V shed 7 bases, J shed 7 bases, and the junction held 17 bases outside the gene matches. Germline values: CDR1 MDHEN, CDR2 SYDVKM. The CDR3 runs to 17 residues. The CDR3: CASNPLPGQGLNGELFF. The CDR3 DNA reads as TGTGCCAGCAATCCCCTGCCCGGACAGGGTCTAAACGGGGAGCTGTTTTTT.

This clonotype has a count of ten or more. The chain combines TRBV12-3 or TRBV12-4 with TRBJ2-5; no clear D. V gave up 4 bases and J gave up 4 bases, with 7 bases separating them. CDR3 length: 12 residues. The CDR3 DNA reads TGTGCCAGCAGTTGGGTGCGAGAGACCCAGTACTTC. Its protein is CASSWVRETQYF.

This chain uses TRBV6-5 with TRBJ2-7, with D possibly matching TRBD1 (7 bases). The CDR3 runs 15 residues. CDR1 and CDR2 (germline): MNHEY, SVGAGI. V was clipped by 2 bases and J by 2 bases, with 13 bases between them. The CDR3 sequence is CASSYGGTATYEQYF. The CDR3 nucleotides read TGTGCCAGCAGTTACGGGGGGACAGCAACCTACGAGCAGTACTTC.

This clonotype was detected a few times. CDR3 DNA: TGTGCCAGCAGTGACCAGGGTGTTCTGGCCGGGGCCAACGTCCTGACTTTC. This translates into CASSDQGVLAGANVLTF. The V and J genes are TRBV25-1 and TRBJ2-6; D might be TRBD1 (5 bases). The CDR3 runs 17 residues. CDR1 is MGHDK, CDR2 SYGVNS, per germline. V was shortened by 3 bases and J by 4 bases, with 16 bases between the two germline ends.

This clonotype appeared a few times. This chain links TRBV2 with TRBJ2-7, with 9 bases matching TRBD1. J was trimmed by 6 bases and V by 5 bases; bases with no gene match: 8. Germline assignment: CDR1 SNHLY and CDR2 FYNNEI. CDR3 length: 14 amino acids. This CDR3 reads CASSSLGGQGEQYF. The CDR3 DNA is TGTGCCAGCAGTTCCCTTGGGGGACAGGGCGAGCAGTACTTC.

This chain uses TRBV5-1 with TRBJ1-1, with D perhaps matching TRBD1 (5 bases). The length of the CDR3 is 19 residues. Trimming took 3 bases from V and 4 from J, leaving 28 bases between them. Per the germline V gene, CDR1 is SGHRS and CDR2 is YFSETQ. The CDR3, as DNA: TGCGCCAGCAGCTCCCACCTGGTGACCAACAACAGAGGGGTCACTGAAGCTTTCTTT. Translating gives CASSSHLVTNNRGVTEAFF.

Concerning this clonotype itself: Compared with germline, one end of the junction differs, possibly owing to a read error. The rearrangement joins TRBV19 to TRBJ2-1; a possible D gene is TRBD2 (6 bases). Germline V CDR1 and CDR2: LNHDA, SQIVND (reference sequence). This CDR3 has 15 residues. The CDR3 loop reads CASSIAETSYNEQFF. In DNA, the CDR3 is TGTGCCAGTAGCATAGCGGAAACCTCCTACAATGAGCAGTTCTTC.

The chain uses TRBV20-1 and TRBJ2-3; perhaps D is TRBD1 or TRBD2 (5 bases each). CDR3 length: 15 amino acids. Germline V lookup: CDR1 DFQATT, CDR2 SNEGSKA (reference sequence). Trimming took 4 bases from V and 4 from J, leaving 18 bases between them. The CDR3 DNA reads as TGCAGTGCTACCGGGACCGATAGTGCGGCAGATACGCAGTATTTT. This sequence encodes CSATGTDSAADTQYF.

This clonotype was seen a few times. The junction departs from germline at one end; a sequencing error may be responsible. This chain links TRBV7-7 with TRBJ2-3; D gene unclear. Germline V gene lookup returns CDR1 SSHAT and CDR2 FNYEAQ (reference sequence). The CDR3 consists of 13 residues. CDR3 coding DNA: TGTGCTAGCAGCCCCCAGTTTGGGGATACGCAGTATTTT. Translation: CASSPQFGDTQYF.

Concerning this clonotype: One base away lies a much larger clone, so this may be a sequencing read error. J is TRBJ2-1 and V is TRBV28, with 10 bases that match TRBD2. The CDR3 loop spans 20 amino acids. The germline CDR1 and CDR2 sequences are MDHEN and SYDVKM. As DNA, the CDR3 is TGTGCCAGCAGTGGATTAGCGGGAGGCCGTCGATTAAGCTCCTACAATGTGCAGTTCTTC. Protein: CASSGLAGGRRLSSYNVQFF.

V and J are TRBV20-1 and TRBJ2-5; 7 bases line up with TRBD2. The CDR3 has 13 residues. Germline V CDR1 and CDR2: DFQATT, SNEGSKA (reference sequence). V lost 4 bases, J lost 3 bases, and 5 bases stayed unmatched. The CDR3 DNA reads TGCAGTGCTACCTCCGGGACTAAAGAGACCCAGTACTTC. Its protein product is CSATSGTKETQYF.

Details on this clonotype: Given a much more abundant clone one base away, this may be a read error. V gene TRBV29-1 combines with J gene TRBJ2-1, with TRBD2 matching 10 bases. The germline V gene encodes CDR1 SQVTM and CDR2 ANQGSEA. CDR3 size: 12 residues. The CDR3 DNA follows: TGCAGCGTTAGGCTAGCGGGAGATGATCAGTTCTTC. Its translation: CSVRLAGDDQFF.

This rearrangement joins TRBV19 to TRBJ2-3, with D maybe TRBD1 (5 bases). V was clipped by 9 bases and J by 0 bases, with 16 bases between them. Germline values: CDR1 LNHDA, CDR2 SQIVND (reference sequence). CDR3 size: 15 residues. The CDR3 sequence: CASRKRGGSTDTQYF. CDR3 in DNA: TGTGCCAGCCGGAAAAGGGGCGGAAGCACAGATACGCAGTATTTT.

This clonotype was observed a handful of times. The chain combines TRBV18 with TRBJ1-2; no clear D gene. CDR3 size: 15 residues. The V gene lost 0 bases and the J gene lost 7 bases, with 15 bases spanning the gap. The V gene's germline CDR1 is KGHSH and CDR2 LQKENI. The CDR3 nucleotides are TGTGCCAGCTCACCACCCGAGAGTTTTTCTGGTGGCTACACCTTC. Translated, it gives CASSPPESFSGGYTF.

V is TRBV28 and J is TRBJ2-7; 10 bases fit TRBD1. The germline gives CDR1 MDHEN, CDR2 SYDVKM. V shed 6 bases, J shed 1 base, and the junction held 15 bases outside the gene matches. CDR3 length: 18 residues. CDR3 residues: CASSPGQGYAFRSYEQYF. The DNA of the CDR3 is TGTGCCAGCAGCCCGGGACAGGGGTACGCCTTTCGTTCCTACGAGCAGTACTTC.

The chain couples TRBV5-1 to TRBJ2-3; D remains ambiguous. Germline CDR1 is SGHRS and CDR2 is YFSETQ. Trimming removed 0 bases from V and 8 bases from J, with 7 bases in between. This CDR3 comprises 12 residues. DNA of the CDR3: TGCGCCAGCAGCTTGGGGTCCGGTACGCAGTATTTT. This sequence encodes CASSLGSGTQYF.

CDR3: CSVEVSGGTGELFF. The CDR3 DNA reads TGCAGCGTTGAAGTTAGCGGGGGCACCGGGGAGCTGTTTTTT. This sequence joins TRBV29-1 and TRBJ2-2; 9 bases are shared with TRBD2. CDR3 size: 14 residues. Germline V lookup: CDR1 SQVTM, CDR2 ANQGSEA. J lost 4 bases, V lost 1 base, and 1 base had no gene match.

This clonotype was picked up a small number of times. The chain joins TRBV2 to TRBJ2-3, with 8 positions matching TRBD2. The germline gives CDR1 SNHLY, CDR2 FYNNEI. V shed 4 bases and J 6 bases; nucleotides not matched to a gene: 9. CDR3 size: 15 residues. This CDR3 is CASSVGSGRGDTQYF. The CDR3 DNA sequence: TGTGCCAGCAGTGTGGGAAGCGGGAGAGGCGATACGCAGTATTTT.

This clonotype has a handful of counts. CDR3 nucleotide sequence: TGTGCCAGCAGTGAATTTTTGAACACTGAAGCTTTCTTT. It translates to CASSEFLNTEAFF. The chain combines TRBV2 with TRBJ1-1; D gene uncertain. The V end lost 2 bases, the J end lost 0 bases, and 4 bases lay between the germline ends. The V gene's germline CDR1 is SNHLY and CDR2 FYNNEI. The CDR3 covers 13 residues.

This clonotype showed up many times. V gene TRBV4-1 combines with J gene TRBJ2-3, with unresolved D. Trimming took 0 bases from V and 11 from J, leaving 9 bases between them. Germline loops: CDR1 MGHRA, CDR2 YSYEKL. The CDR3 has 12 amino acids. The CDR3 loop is CASSQDQRMQYF. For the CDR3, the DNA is TGCGCCAGCAGCCAAGACCAGAGAATGCAGTATTTT.

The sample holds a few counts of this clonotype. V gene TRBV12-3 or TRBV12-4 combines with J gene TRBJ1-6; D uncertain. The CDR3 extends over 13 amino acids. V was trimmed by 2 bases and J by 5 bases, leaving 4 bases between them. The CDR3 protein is CASSLKDNSPLHF. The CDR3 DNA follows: TGTGCCAGCAGTTTAAAGGATAATTCACCCCTCCACTTT.

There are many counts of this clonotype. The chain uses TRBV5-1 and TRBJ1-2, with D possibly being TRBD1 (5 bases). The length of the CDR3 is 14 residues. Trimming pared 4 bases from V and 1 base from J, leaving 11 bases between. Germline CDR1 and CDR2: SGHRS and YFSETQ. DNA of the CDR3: TGCGCCAGCAGCGCCTCCGACAGTAACTATGGCTACACCTTC. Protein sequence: CASSASDSNYGYTF. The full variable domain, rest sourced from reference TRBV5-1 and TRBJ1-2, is KAGVTQTPRYLIKTRGQQVTLSCSPISGHRSVSWYQQTPGQGLQFLFEYFSETQRNKGNFPGRFSGRQFSNSRSEMNVSTLELGDSALYLCASSASDSNYGYTFGSGTRLTVV.

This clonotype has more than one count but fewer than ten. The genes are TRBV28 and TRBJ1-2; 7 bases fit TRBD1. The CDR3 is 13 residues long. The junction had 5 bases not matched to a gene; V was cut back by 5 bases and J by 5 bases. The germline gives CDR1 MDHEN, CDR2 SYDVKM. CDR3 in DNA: TGTGCCAGCAGTCCAGGGGGGGCATATGGCTACACCTTC. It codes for CASSPGGAYGYTF.